These 14 T cell receptor beta chains originate from one sample sequenced in a study of shared clonotypes between healthy human individuals. Sequencing used immunoSEQ multiplex PCR; TCRdb keeps in-frame clones, though not all of them. Here the sample spans fewer than 1.8 million clones, less than 99% being singletons. Sequenced input: naive CD4+ T cells sorted from blood. This sample's subset: CD45RA+ positively selected. The origin of the receptors is a young man in good health.

This rearrangement joins TRBV11-3 to TRBJ2-3; possible D gene TRBD2, 6 bases. CDR3 size: 15 residues. Trimming stripped 1 base from V and 2 bases from J, with 10 bases between. Per germline, CDR1 SGHNT and CDR2 YENEEA. CDR3 protein: CASSLVGRPTDTQYF. The DNA of the CDR3 is TGTGCCAGCAGCTTAGTCGGGAGACCCACAGATACGCAGTATTTT. The full variable domain, its missing parts supplied by reference TRBV11-3 and TRBJ2-3, is EAGVVQSPRYKIIEKKQPVAFWCNPISGHNTLYWYLQNLGQGPELLIRYENEEAVDDSQLPKDRFSAERLKGVDSTLKIQPAELGDSAVYLCASSLVGRPTDTQYFGPGTRLTVL.

The J gene is TRBJ2-7, the V gene TRBV28; D remains ambiguous. Germline CDR1 reads MDHEN; CDR2 reads SYDVKM. The CDR3 spans 14 residues. Deletions cut 4 bases from V and 2 bases from J, with 12 bases between. CDR3 region: CASSSVGFAYEQYF. CDR3 nucleotides: TGTGCCAGCAGTTCGGTGGGCTTCGCCTACGAGCAGTACTTC.

The chain links TRBV5-1 to TRBJ2-2; tentatively, D is TRBD1 (5 bases). This CDR3 is 15 amino acids long. The V end lost 2 bases, the J end lost 5 bases, and 13 bases lay between the germline ends. From germline, CDR1 is SGHRS and CDR2 YFSETQ. The CDR3 sequence: CASSFPPGYTGELFF. The DNA of the CDR3 is TGCGCCAGCAGCTTCCCCCCAGGGTATACCGGGGAGCTGTTTTTT. The full variable domain, rest sourced from reference TRBV5-1 and TRBJ2-2, is KAGVTQTPRYLIKTRGQQVTLSCSPISGHRSVSWYQQTPGQGLQFLFEYFSETQRNKGNFPGRFSGRQFSNSRSEMNVSTLELGDSALYLCASSFPPGYTGELFFGEGSRLTVL.

The gene calls are TRBV19 and TRBJ1-5; no definite D call. The CDR3 extends over 14 amino acids. V shed 8 bases and J shed 1 base, with 12 bases lying between them. CDR1 is LNHDA, CDR2 SQIVND, per germline (reference sequence). The CDR3 DNA follows: TGTGCCAGTGGTGGCGGAACAAGCAATCAGCCCCAGCATTTT. This codes for CASGGGTSNQPQHF.

V is TRBV2 and J is TRBJ2-1; D is ambiguous. The V and J ends lost 3 bases and 4 bases respectively, with 4 bases between them. Germline V lookup: CDR1 SNHLY, CDR2 FYNNEI. The CDR3 is made up of 12 amino acids. The CDR3 sequence: CASSEPYNEQFF. CDR3 sequence (DNA): TGTGCCAGCAGTGAGCCGTACAATGAGCAGTTCTTC.

This sequence joins TRBV7-3 and TRBJ2-1, with 9 nucleotides matching TRBD2. Trimming at V came to 5 bases and at J to 1 base, leaving 15 bases not matched to a gene. CDR3 length: 19 amino acids. Looked up from germline, CDR1 is SGHTA and CDR2 is FQGTGA. CDR3 in amino acids: CASSLSGRLAGSSYNEQFF. The CDR3 DNA is TGTGCCAGCAGCCTATCCGGTCGGCTAGCGGGAAGTTCCTACAATGAGCAGTTCTTC.

V usage is TRBV28 and J usage is TRBJ2-7, with 7 bases aligning to TRBD1. Trimming took 5 bases from V and 4 from J; bases not matched to a gene: 11. This CDR3 comprises 15 residues. The germline V gene encodes CDR1 MDHEN and CDR2 SYDVKM. CDR3: CASSGVGTALYEQYF. Here the CDR3 DNA reads TGTGCCAGCAGTGGGGTCGGGACAGCATTATACGAGCAGTACTTC.

The chain joins TRBV29-1 to TRBJ1-2; D is undetermined. The CDR3 consists of 10 residues. CDR1 is SQVTM and CDR2 is ANQGSEA in the germline V gene. V was cut by 8 bases and J by 8 bases, with 12 bases left in between. Written as DNA, the CDR3 is TGCAGCCCCGGCGGGGAGGGCTACACCTTC. This encodes CSPGGEGYTF.

This sequence joins TRBV9 and TRBJ2-2; 7 bases match TRBD1. With V trimmed by 3 bases and J by 3 bases, 8 bases remained unmatched. The CDR3 covers 16 residues. Germline assignment: CDR1 SGDLS and CDR2 YYNGEE. The CDR3 is CASSARDRRHTGELFF. For the CDR3, the DNA is TGTGCCAGCAGCGCCCGGGACAGAAGACACACCGGGGAGCTGTTTTTT.

The chain links TRBV2 to TRBJ2-3, with D hard to call. The CDR3 has 17 amino acids. Germline V gene sequence: CDR1 SNHLY, CDR2 FYNNEI. V was cut by 0 bases and J by 1 base, with 14 bases left in between. CDR3 loop: CASSEAFGDWGTDTQYF. The CDR3 DNA follows: TGTGCCAGCAGTGAAGCCTTTGGGGATTGGGGCACAGATACGCAGTATTTT.

This rearrangement joins TRBV6-1 to TRBJ2-5, with a tentative D call TRBD1 (5 bases). V gave up 6 bases and J gave up 1 base, with 12 bases separating them. Per the germline V gene, CDR1 is MNHNS and CDR2 is SASEGT. The CDR3 spans 14 residues. DNA for the CDR3: TGTGCCAGCAGGAAGGAGACAGCCCAAGAGACCCAGTACTTC. It yields the protein CASRKETAQETQYF.

V gene TRBV4-2 combines with J gene TRBJ1-1; D not certain. CDR1 LGHNA and CDR2 YNFKEQ come from the germline V gene. There are 13 residues in the CDR3. V was pared by 5 bases and J by 11 bases, with 18 bases between. CDR3 nucleotide sequence: TGTGCCAGCAGCACGATGGCTGAGAATTTGGCTTTCTTT. It codes for CASSTMAENLAFF.

The chain recombines TRBV7-3 with TRBJ2-2; TRBD1 aligns across 8 bases. The CDR3 runs 15 residues. V gave up 3 bases and J gave up 8 bases; unmatched junction bases: 8. Germline V lookup: CDR1 SGHTA, CDR2 FQGTGA. The CDR3, as DNA: TGTGCCAGCAGCTTCAATCAGGGGGCGAAGGGGGAGCTGTTTTTT. It yields the protein CASSFNQGAKGELFF.

The rearrangement links TRBV5-1 to TRBJ2-7, with D possibly matching TRBD1 (5 bases). Looked up from germline, CDR1 is SGHRS and CDR2 is YFSETQ. The V gene lost 4 bases and the J gene lost 8 bases, with 13 bases spanning the gap. This CDR3 contains 12 residues. The CDR3 DNA is TGCGCCAGCAGCGACCAAGGGGCTAAGCAGTACTTC. This encodes CASSDQGAKQYF.